This TCR beta chain appears in the sequencing data of a study of cytomegalovirus exposure and HLA in healthy donors. Study conclusions and caveats: Reports credit the classifier with highly specific, highly sensitive diagnosis of cytomegalovirus status.

With V trimmed by 6 bases and J by 3 bases, 5 bases remained unmatched. The CDR3 is 13 residues long. Germline V gene lookup returns CDR1 MNHNY and CDR2 SVGAGI (reference sequence). A note on this clone: Its target is unknown.

Primers for the PCR totalled 60 Vbeta and 13 Jbeta. This table comes from immunoSEQ multiplex PCR, and its TCRdb copy is limited to in-frame clones, with some not included. This table has approximately 120,000 clones, around 76% appearing once. The sequencing sample was made of PBMCs. This receptor was taken from a woman aged 40 to 50 in good health and CMV-seropositive. The gene calls are TRBV6-6 and TRBJ2-7; TRBD1 agrees at 7 bases. CDR3 coding DNA: TGTGCCAGCAGCACCGGACAGGTCTACGAGCAGTACTTC. Amino acids: CASSTGQVYEQYF.